The next 30 T cell receptor beta chains were all read from a single sample in a study of blood T cells in healthy people across ages. Combining a sample-barcoded 5' primer with a J-beta primer mix, a second PCR ran for roughly 7 to 12 cycles. TCRdb independently ran MiXCR on the 5' RACE reads; one entry per CDR3 protein. The sample lists 580,000 or so distinct CDR3 sequences, around 48% seen once, with 20% to 25% in the top ten. What was sequenced was blood. Receptor source: an elderly man in good health.

This chain uses TRBV29-1 with TRBJ2-2; no clear D gene. The CDR3 sequence is 14 residues long. The V end lost 5 bases, the J end lost 3 bases, and 13 bases lay between the germline ends. Per the germline V gene, CDR1 is SQVTM and CDR2 is ANQGSEA. The CDR3 region has the DNA TGCAGCGTTCAAGGGCTCAGAGACACCGGGGAGCTGTTTTTT. Its translation is CSVQGLRDTGELFF.

The chain carries TRBV5-1 and TRBJ1-2; 7 bases are shared with TRBD1. The J segment lost 6 bases and the V segment lost 3 bases, leaving 5 bases of the junction unmatched. The V gene's germline CDR1 is SGHRS and CDR2 YFSETQ. The CDR3 is 13 amino acids. DNA of the CDR3: TGCGCCAGCAGCTCCCGACAGGGAAATGGCTACACCTTC. Translation gives CASSSRQGNGYTF.

This chain links TRBV7-2 with TRBJ1-6, with D hard to call. Trimming took 0 bases from V and 7 from J, leaving 13 bases between them. This CDR3 is built from 16 residues. Germline V CDR1 and CDR2: SGHTA, FQGNSA. In nucleotides, the CDR3 is TGTGCCAGCAGCTTAGCCCCCGGGCCTATCAATTCACCCCTCCACTTT. It yields the protein CASSLAPGPINSPLHF.

This clonotype is a singleton in its sample. A much bigger clone sits one base away, suggesting this may be a read error. The V and J genes are TRBV5-1 and TRBJ1-2, with 7 bases lining up with TRBD1. Per germline, CDR1 SGHRS and CDR2 YFSETQ. This CDR3 is 12 amino acids long. This CDR3 reads CASSLDRGGYAF. The CDR3 bases are TGCGCCAGCAGCTTGGACAGGGGTGGCTACGCCTTC.

The gene calls are TRBV3-1 and TRBJ1-5; a possible D gene is TRBD1 (6 bases). The CDR3 sequence is 17 residues long. V lost 3 bases and J lost 3, with 18 bases in between. Looked up from germline, CDR1 is LGHDT and CDR2 is YNNKEL (reference sequence). The CDR3 sequence is CASSHGPGAQDNQPQHF. Written as DNA, the CDR3 is TGTGCCAGCAGCCACGGGCCGGGGGCCCAGGACAATCAGCCCCAGCATTTT.

The chain links TRBV6-2 or TRBV6-3 to TRBJ2-5; 13 nucleotides match TRBD2. The last part of the DNA fits TRBJ2-7 better; the J call may be wrong. The CDR3 extends over 16 amino acids. The germline gives CDR1 MNHEY, CDR2 SVGEGT. In DNA, the CDR3 is TGTGCCAGCAGCACAACTAGCGGGAGGGCCAAGCTCGAGCAGTACTTC. As protein: CASSTTSGRAKLEQYF.

A few counts support this clonotype. The chain carries TRBV10-3 and TRBJ2-1; D is unclear. CDR3 length: 12 residues. Germline V gene data show CDR1 as ENHRY and CDR2 as SYGVKD. The CDR3 nucleotides read TGTGCTACGGCCCCGAATGAGAATGAGCAGTTCTTC. Translation gives CATAPNENEQFF.

This clonotype has at least ten counts. The CDR3 loop reads CASSDGRAWMHEQFF. In DNA form, the CDR3 reads TGTGCCAGCAGTGACGGGAGGGCCTGGATGCATGAGCAGTTCTTC. The rearrangement joins TRBV6-6 to TRBJ2-1; 8 bases line up with TRBD2. J was trimmed by 8 bases and V by 5 bases; bases with no gene match: 11. The V gene's germline CDR1 is MNHNY and CDR2 SVGAGI (reference sequence). The CDR3 consists of 15 residues.

This sequence joins TRBV3-1 and TRBJ1-4; D unresolved. Trimming pared 0 bases from V and 3 bases from J, leaving 11 bases between. CDR1 is LGHDT, CDR2 YNNKEL, per germline (reference sequence). This CDR3 is 16 amino acids long. CDR3 amino acids: CASSQDRSRSNEKLFF. In DNA, the CDR3 is TGTGCCAGCAGCCAAGACCGGTCGCGATCTAATGAAAAACTGTTTTTT.

J is TRBJ2-1 and V is TRBV12-3 or TRBV12-4, with D perhaps matching TRBD2 (5 bases). The V end lost 2 bases, the J end lost 13 bases, and 15 bases lay between the germline ends. The CDR3 totals 13 residues. CDR3 loop: CASSLSGKETQFF. CDR3 DNA: TGTGCCAGCAGTTTATCGGGGAAAGAGACCCAGTTCTTC.

This chain connects TRBV4-3 to TRBJ1-1, with 7 positions matching TRBD1. The length of the CDR3 is 15 residues. Germline V CDR1 and CDR2: LGHNA, YSLEER. Trimming at V came to 4 bases and at J to 5 bases, leaving 10 bases not matched to a gene. DNA of the CDR3: TGCGCCAGCAGCCGCGCAGACAGGGACGGGACTGAAGCTTTCTTT. It is translated as CASSRADRDGTEAFF.

This clonotype was found a few times. This sequence joins TRBV4-3 and TRBJ2-1, with TRBD2 as a possible D gene (5 bases). Germline lookup yields CDR1 LGHNA and CDR2 YSLEER. Trimming shortened V by 1 base and J by 0 bases, and 7 bases separated the two germline ends. The CDR3 is 15 residues long. CDR3 in DNA: TGCGCCAGCAGCCAAGGCCGGGGCTCCTACAATGAGCAGTTCTTC. It yields the protein CASSQGRGSYNEQFF.

This clonotype was picked up many times. The V call is TRBV6-5, the J call TRBJ1-1; the D gene is possibly TRBD1 (6 bases). This CDR3 region has 12 residues. V dropped 5 bases and J dropped 5 bases, with 9 bases sitting between them. Per germline, CDR1 MNHEY and CDR2 SVGAGI. The CDR3 loop is CASSVTGTEAFF. Written as DNA, the CDR3 is TGTGCCAGCAGTGTAACAGGGACTGAAGCTTTCTTT.

The gene calls are TRBV4-3 and TRBJ2-4; TRBD2 agrees at 9 bases. The V gene's germline CDR1 is LGHNA and CDR2 YSLEER. V lost 1 base, J lost 7 bases, and 5 bases stayed unmatched. The CDR3 runs to 15 residues. This chain's CDR3 is CASSQGLLAGNIQYF. CDR3 bases: TGCGCCAGCAGCCAAGGTCTCCTAGCGGGGAACATTCAGTACTTC.

The CDR3 DNA reads TGTGCCAGCAGCCCCAAAGCCAGCGGGGGGGCCGCCAAAAACATTCAGTACTTC. Its translation: CASSPKASGGAAKNIQYF. V is TRBV7-2 and J is TRBJ2-4, with 10 bases fitting TRBD2. The CDR3 covers 18 residues. The V gene's germline CDR1 is SGHTA and CDR2 FQGNSA. The V and J ends lost 5 bases and 1 base, in that order; junction bases with no gene match: 11.

CDR3 sequence reads: CASRSGQGIRGYTF. The CDR3 DNA follows: TGTGCCAGCAGGAGCGGACAGGGTATACGGGGCTACACCTTC. This chain joins TRBV2 and TRBJ1-2; 8 bases match TRBD1. Germline CDR1 is SNHLY and CDR2 is FYNNEI. The CDR3 covers 14 residues. Unmatched junction bases numbered 11, after V lost 6 bases and J lost 8 bases.

This clonotype was counted only a few times. The chain carries TRBV5-6 and TRBJ2-1; no clear D gene. The CDR3 spans 13 residues. Germline loops: CDR1 SGHDT, CDR2 YYEEEE. V lost 1 base and J lost 6, with 8 bases in between. This CDR3 reads CASSLPSSNEQFF. In DNA form, the CDR3 reads TGTGCCAGCAGCTTGCCTAGTAGCAATGAGCAGTTCTTC. The full variable domain, completed using reference TRBV5-6 and TRBJ2-1, is DAGVTQSPTHLIKTRGQQVTLRCSPKSGHDTVSWYQQALGQGPQFIFQYYEEEERQRGNFPDRFSGHQFPNYSSELNVNALLLGDSALYLCASSLPSSNEQFFGPGTRLTVL.

The chain joins TRBV24-1 to TRBJ2-1, with 9 bases lining up with TRBD2. The germline gives CDR1 KGHDR, CDR2 SFDVKD. After removal of 2 bases from V and 4 bases from J, the junction contained 8 bases not matched to a gene. This CDR3 region has 17 residues. CDR3 loop: CATSDSRRAGGYNEQFF. The CDR3 DNA follows: TGTGCCACCAGTGATTCCCGCCGAGCGGGGGGTTACAATGAGCAGTTCTTC.

This chain links TRBV6-5 with TRBJ2-7; D not certain. Per the germline V gene, CDR1 is MNHEY and CDR2 is SVGAGI. With 2 bases removed from V and 0 bases from J, the gap between germline ends came to 8 bases. The CDR3 has 14 amino acids. This CDR3 is CASSYRPSSYEQYF. The CDR3 nucleotides read TGTGCCAGCAGTTACAGGCCCAGCTCCTACGAGCAGTACTTC.

In its sample, this clonotype was seen a few times. The chain joins TRBV7-6 to TRBJ2-3; D not resolved. The CDR3 sequence is 20 residues long. V lost 1 base and J lost 3, with 26 bases in between. CDR1 is SGHVS and CDR2 is FNYEAQ in the germline V gene. CDR3 coding DNA: TGTGCCAGCAGCTTAGATCCCCTCCTGTCGCACGACTGGCGTACAGATACGCAGTATTTT. Its translation is CASSLDPLLSHDWRTDTQYF.

This clonotype was counted at least ten times. This chain uses TRBV7-2 with TRBJ1-6; D is ambiguous. Trimming took 1 base from V and 7 from J, leaving 5 bases between them. Germline assignment: CDR1 SGHTA and CDR2 FQGNSA. The CDR3 contains 13 residues. CDR3 nucleotide sequence: TGTGCCAGCAGCTTAGACGGGAATTCACCCCTCCACTTT. Translation: CASSLDGNSPLHF.

The J gene is TRBJ2-1, the V gene TRBV6-2 or TRBV6-3; no definite D call. The germline CDR1 and CDR2 sequences are MNHEY and SVGEGT. V gave up 2 bases and J gave up 9 bases, with 11 bases separating them. The CDR3 is made up of 13 amino acids. The CDR3 region is CASSYQSVAEQFF. The CDR3 nucleotides read TGTGCCAGCAGTTACCAGTCGGTGGCTGAGCAGTTCTTC.

The V call is TRBV7-9, the J call TRBJ2-2; a weak D match, TRBD1 (6 bases). Looked up from germline, CDR1 is SEHNR and CDR2 is FQNEAQ (reference sequence). This CDR3 is 16 amino acids long. Trimming stripped 5 bases from V and 1 base from J, with 14 bases between. This CDR3 is CASSSIGTLNTGELFF. CDR3 DNA sequence: TGTGCCAGCAGCAGCATAGGGACACTGAACACCGGGGAGCTGTTTTTT.

This sequence joins TRBV13 and TRBJ2-1; no firm D call. Deletions cut 5 bases from V and 6 bases from J, with 11 bases between. CDR1 is PRHDT, CDR2 FYEKMQ, per germline (reference sequence). This CDR3 contains 13 residues. DNA of the CDR3: TGTGCCAGCAGCGCCGGGCCTCCCAATGAGCAGTTCTTC. Translation: CASSAGPPNEQFF. The full variable domain, completed using reference TRBV13 and TRBJ2-1, is AAGVIQSPRHLIKEKRETATLKCYPIPRHDTVYWYQQGPGQDPQFLISFYEKMQSDKGSIPDRFSAQQFSDYHSELNMSSLELGDSALYFCASSAGPPNEQFFGPGTRLTVL.

This clonotype was seen more than once but under ten times. V is TRBV29-1 and J is TRBJ2-3; TRBD2 is a possible D gene (6 bases). Germline V lookup: CDR1 SQVTM, CDR2 ANQGSEA. CDR3 length equals 14 residues. The V end lost 5 bases, the J end lost 1 base, and 13 bases lay between the germline ends. The CDR3 DNA is TGCAGCGTTTCGATCGGGGGTGGCACAGATACGCAGTATTTT. Translated: CSVSIGGGTDTQYF.

This clonotype was recorded once. The chain uses TRBV12-3 or TRBV12-4 and TRBJ2-7; D is uncertain. V lost 5 bases and J lost 3, with 11 bases in between. The CDR3 extends over 13 amino acids. The CDR3 spells CASSVDRIYEQYF. CDR3 coding DNA: TGTGCCAGCAGTGTTGACCGTATCTACGAGCAGTACTTC.

The chain links TRBV10-3 to TRBJ2-5, with 7 nucleotides matching TRBD1. V gave up 3 bases and J gave up 11 bases; unmatched junction bases: 12. Germline CDR1 is ENHRY and CDR2 is SYGVKD. CDR3 length: 14 amino acids. Written as DNA, the CDR3 is TGTGCCATCAGTGACCGGGACAGACTTTACGGGCAGTACTTC. It specifies CAISDRDRLYGQYF.

The chain has TRBV6-5 and TRBJ1-1; maybe TRBD1 (6 bases). Per germline, CDR1 MNHEY and CDR2 SVGAGI. The V and J ends lost 7 bases and 2 bases respectively, with 20 bases between them. The CDR3 consists of 16 residues. The CDR3 nucleotides read TGTGCCAGCAAGACCGACCGGGGGGCGACTAACACTGAAGCTTTCTTT. As protein: CASKTDRGATNTEAFF.

The chain uses TRBV7-2 and TRBJ2-6; D may correspond to TRBD1 or TRBD2 (5 bases each). In germline, CDR1 is SGHTA, CDR2 FQGNSA. This CDR3 contains 16 residues. V shed 1 base and J shed 0 bases, with 7 bases lying between them. The CDR3 loop reads CASSLGGNSGANVLTF. Written as DNA, the CDR3 is TGTGCCAGCAGCTTAGGGGGGAACTCTGGGGCCAACGTCCTGACTTTC.

The gene calls are TRBV11-1 and TRBJ2-5; D possibly corresponds to TRBD1 (5 bases). Germline CDR1 reads SGHAT; CDR2 reads FQDESV (reference sequence). Trimming shortened V by 5 bases and J by 5 bases, and 18 bases separated the two germline ends. The CDR3 totals 15 residues. DNA for the CDR3: TGTGCCAGCAGCGGGTGGCAGGGAATTGGCGAGACCCAGTACTTC. As protein: CASSGWQGIGETQYF.